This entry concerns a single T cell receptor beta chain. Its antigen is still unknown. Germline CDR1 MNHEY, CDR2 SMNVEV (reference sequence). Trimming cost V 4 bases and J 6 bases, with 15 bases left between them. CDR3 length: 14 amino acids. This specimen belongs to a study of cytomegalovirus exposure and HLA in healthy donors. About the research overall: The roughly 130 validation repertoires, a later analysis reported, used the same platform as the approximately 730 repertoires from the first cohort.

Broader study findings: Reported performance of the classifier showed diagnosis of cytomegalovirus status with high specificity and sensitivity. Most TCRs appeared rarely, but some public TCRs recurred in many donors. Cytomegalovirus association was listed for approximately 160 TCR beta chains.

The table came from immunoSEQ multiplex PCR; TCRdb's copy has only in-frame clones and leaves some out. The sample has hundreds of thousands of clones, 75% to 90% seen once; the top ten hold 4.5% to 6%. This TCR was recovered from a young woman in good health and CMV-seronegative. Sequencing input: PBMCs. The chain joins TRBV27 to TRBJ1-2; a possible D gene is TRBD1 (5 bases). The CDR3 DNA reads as TGTGCCAGCAGTTCCATTCAGGGTATTCATGGCTACACCTTC. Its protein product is CASSSIQGIHGYTF.